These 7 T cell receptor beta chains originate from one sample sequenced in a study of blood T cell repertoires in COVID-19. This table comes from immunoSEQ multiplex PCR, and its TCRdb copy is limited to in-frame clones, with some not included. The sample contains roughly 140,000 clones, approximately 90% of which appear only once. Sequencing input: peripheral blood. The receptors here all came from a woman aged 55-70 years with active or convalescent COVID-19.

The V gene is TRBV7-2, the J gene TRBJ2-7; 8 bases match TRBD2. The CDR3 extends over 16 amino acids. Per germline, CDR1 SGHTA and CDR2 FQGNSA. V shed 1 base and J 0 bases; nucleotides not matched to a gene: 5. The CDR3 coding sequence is TGTGCCAGCAGCTTAGGGGGCGGGGGGCTCTCCTACGAGCAGTACTTC. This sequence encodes CASSLGGGGLSYEQYF.

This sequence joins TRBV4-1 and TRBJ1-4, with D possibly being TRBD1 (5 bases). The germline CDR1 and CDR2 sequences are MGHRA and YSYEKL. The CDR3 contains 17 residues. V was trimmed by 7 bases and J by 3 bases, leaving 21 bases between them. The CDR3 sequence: CASTLRVGTGPNEKLFF. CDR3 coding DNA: TGCGCCAGCACCTTAAGGGTCGGAACAGGTCCTAATGAAAAACTGTTTTTT.

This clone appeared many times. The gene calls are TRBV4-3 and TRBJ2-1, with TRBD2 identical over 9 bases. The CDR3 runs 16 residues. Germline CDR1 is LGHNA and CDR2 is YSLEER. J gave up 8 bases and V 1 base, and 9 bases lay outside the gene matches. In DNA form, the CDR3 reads TGCGCCAGCAGCCAAGGAGCGGGGGGCGTATTGGATGAGCAGTTCTTC. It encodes CASSQGAGGVLDEQFF.

CDR3 nucleotide sequence: TGTGCCAGCAGCGGGACAGGTCGTCGTGGTGGCTACACCTTC. It specifies CASSGTGRRGGYTF. The chain carries TRBV27 and TRBJ1-2; 8 bases are shared with TRBD1. Germline CDR1 is MNHEY and CDR2 is SMNVEV (reference sequence). The CDR3 length is 14 residues. V shed 6 bases and J 7 bases; nucleotides not matched to a gene: 10.

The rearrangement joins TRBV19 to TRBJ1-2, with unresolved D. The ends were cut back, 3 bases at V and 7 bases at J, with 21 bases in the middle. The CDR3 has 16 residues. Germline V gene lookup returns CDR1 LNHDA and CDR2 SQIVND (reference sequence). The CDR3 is CASSMLRKVSIGGYTF. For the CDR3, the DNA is TGTGCCAGTAGTATGCTCAGGAAGGTATCAATAGGTGGCTACACCTTC.

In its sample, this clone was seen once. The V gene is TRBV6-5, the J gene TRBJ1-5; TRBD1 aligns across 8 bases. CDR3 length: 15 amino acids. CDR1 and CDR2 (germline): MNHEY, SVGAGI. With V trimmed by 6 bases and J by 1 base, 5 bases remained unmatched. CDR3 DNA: TGTGCCAGCAGGGGGCAGGGGGCGAGCAATCAGCCCCAGCATTTT. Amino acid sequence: CASRGQGASNQPQHF.

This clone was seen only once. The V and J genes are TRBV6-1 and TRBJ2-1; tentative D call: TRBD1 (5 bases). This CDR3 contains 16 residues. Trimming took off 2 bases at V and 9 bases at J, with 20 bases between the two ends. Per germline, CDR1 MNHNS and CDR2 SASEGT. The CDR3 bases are TGTGCCAGCAGTGAAAGGGGTTCAAATAGGGGTGGTGAGCAGTTCTTC. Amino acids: CASSERGSNRGGEQFF.